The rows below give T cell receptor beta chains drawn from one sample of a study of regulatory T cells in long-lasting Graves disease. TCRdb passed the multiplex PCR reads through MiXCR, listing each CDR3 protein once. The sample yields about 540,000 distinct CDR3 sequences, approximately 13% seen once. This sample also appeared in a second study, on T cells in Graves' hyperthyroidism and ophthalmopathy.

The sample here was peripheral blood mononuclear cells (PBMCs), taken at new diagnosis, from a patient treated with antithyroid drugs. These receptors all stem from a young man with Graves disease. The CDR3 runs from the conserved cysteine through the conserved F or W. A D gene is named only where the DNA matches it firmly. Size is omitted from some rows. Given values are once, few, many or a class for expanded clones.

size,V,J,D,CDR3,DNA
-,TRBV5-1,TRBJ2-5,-,CASSLASRREETQYF,TGCGCCAGCAGCTTGGCCAGTCGGAGGGAAGAGACCCAGTACTTC
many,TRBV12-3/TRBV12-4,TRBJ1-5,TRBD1,CASSDRGGKPQHF,TGTGCCAGCAGCGACAGGGGTGGCAAGCCCCAGCATTTT
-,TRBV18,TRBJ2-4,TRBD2,CASSPGAGEGNIQYF,TGTGCCAGCTCACCGGGAGCGGGAGAGGGGAACATTCAGTACTTC
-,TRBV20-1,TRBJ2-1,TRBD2,CSASISGRTYNEQFF,TGCAGTGCTAGTATTAGCGGGAGAACTTACAATGAGCAGTTCTTC
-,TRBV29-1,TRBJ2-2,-,CSVGDVYTGELFF,TGCAGCGTGGGGGATGTTTACACCGGGGAGCTGTTTTTT
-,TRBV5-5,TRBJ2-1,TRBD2,CASSWTSGSQEQFF,TGTGCCAGCAGCTGGACTAGCGGGAGCCAAGAGCAGTTCTTC
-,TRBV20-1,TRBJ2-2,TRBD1,CSARDLGQGRGTGELFF,TGCAGTGCTAGAGACCTCGGACAGGGTAGGGGCACCGGGGAGCTGTTTTTT
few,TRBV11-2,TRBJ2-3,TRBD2,CASSLGWTSGAGGYTQYF,TGTGCCAGCAGCTTAGGTTGGACTAGCGGGGCCGGGGGGTATACGCAGTATTTT
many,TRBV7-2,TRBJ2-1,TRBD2,CASSLVAGVSEQFF,TGTGCCAGCAGCTTAGTAGCGGGAGTTAGTGAGCAGTTCTTC
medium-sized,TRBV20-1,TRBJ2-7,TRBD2,CSAREGSGWTRYEQYF,TGCAGTGCTAGAGAAGGTAGCGGGTGGACCCGCTACGAGCAGTACTTC
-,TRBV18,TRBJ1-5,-,CASSTIRGNQPQHF,TGTGCCAGCTCCACCATTCGGGGCAATCAGCCCCAGCATTTT
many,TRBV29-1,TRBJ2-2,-,CSVDRGATGELFF,TGCAGCGTTGACAGGGGCGCCACCGGGGAGCTGTTTTTT
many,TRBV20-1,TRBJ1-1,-,CSARGPVRDTEAFF,TGCAGTGCTAGGGGGCCCGTGAGGGACACTGAAGCTTTCTTT
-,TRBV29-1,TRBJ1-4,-,CSVEDYRGANEELFF,TGCAGCGTTGAAGATTATAGAGGGGCTAATGAAGAACTGTTTTTT
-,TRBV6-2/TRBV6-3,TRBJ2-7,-,CASSQDTAYEQYF,TGTGCCAGCAGCCAGGACACAGCCTACGAGCAGTACTTC
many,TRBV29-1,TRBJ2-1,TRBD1,CSVEGGRGLYNEQFF,TGCAGCGTTGAAGGAGGCAGGGGGCTCTACAATGAGCAGTTCTTC
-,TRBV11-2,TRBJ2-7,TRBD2,CASSFGPGLAIYEQYF,TGTGCCAGCAGCTTTGGGCCGGGACTAGCGATCTACGAGCAGTACTTC
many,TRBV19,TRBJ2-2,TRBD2,CATRLAGGPGNTGELFF,TGTGCCACCAGACTAGCGGGAGGGCCTGGGAACACCGGGGAGCTGTTTTTT
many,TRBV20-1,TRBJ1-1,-,CSAPDKNTEAFF,TGCAGTGCCCCAGACAAGAACACTGAAGCTTTCTTT
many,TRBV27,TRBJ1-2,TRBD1,CASSFRRGTGDGYTF,TGTGCCAGCAGTTTCCGACGAGGGACAGGGGACGGCTACACCTTC
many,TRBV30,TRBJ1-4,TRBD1,CAWSADRGREKLFF,TGTGCCTGGAGTGCCGACAGGGGGAGAGAAAAACTGTTTTTT
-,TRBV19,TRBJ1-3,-,CASTDTGSGNTIYF,TGTGCCAGTACGGATACAGGCTCTGGAAACACCATATATTTT
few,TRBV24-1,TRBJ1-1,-,CATSDEQGGNTEAFF,TGTGCCACCAGTGATGAACAGGGAGGTAACACTGAAGCTTTCTTT
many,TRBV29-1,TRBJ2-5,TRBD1,CSVLTGGVGETQYF,TGCAGCGTTCTAACAGGGGGCGTAGGAGAGACCCAGTACTTC
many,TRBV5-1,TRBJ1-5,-,CASSLDPSTQPQHF,TGCGCCAGCAGCTTGGACCCAAGTACTCAGCCCCAGCATTTT
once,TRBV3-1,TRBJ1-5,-,CASSQEAPGGLRQPQHF,TGTGCCAGCAGCCAAGAAGCCCCCGGAGGGTTGAGGCAGCCCCAGCATTTT
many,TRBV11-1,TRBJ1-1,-,CASNWGQKTEAFF,TGTGCCAGCAACTGGGGTCAGAAGACTGAAGCTTTCTTT
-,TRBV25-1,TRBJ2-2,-,CASETGELFF,TGTGCCTCTGAAACCGGGGAGCTGTTTTTT
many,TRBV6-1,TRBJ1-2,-,CASSKPSGFNYGYTF,TGTGCCAGCAGTAAACCCTCGGGGTTTAACTATGGCTACACCTTC
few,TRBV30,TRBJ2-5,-,CAWNGLETQYF,TGTGCCTGGAACGGGCTGGAGACCCAGTACTTC
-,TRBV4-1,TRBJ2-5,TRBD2,CASSLTRGRARAGQETQYF,TGCGCCAGCAGCCTCACTCGCGGGAGGGCGCGTGCGGGGCAAGAGACCCAGTACTTC
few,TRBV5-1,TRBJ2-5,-,CASSSLIMGQETQYF,TGCGCCAGCAGCTCCCTTATAATGGGCCAAGAGACCCAGTACTTC
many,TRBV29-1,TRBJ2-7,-,CSVPDGGSYEQYF,TGCAGCGTACCAGACGGGGGCTCCTACGAGCAGTACTTC
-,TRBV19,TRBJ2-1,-,CASSGTSLYNEQFF,TGTGCCAGTTCCGGGACCTCGCTGTACAATGAGCAGTTCTTC
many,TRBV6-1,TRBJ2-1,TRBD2,CASSETSEGGDEQFF,TGTGCCAGCAGTGAAACTAGCGAGGGAGGCGATGAGCAGTTCTTC
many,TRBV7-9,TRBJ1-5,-,CASSFGGLGQPQHF,TGTGCCAGCAGCTTTGGGGGGCTGGGTCAGCCCCAGCATTTT
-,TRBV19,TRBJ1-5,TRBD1,CASSIEGGGQNQPQHF,TGTGCCAGTAGTATAGAGGGAGGGGGCCAGAATCAGCCCCAGCATTTT
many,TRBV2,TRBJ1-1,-,CASSGGWRTEAFF,TGTGCCAGCAGTGGGGGCTGGCGCACTGAAGCTTTCTTT
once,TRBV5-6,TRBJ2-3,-,CASSFWGGATDTQYF,TGTGCCAGCAGCTTCTGGGGGGGGGCAACAGATACGCAGTATTTT
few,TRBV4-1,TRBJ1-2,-,CASSQDWAFNYGYTF,TGCGCCAGCAGCCAAGATTGGGCCTTTAACTATGGCTACACCTTC
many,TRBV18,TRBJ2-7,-,CASSTRLSPYEQYF,TGTGCCAGCTCAACCAGACTTAGCCCCTACGAGCAGTACTTC